This T cell receptor beta chain was captured in a study of T cell repertoires in cytomegalovirus infection. Study information: Recently identified HLA-C-restricted CMV epitopes and well-studied HLA-B-restricted CMV epitopes were used by the study. General study results and limits: Ex vivo, HLA-C-restricted CMV-specific TCR beta clonotypes prevailed over the rest of the response.

Germline V gene data show CDR1 as SGHTA and CDR2 as FQGNSA. The V end lost 4 bases, the J end lost 0 bases, and 13 bases lay between the germline ends. CDR3 length: 17 residues. Ten or more counts support this clonotype. Its specificity is unknown. TCRdb analysed the reads with MiXCR anew, one entry per CDR3 protein. The sample contains 650,000 to 900,000 distinct CDR3 sequences, under 35% of which appear only once. The material was cultured CD8+ T cells from PBMCs, obtained from culture after CMV antigen stimulation. The clonotype comes from a human donor in good health (CMV status not recorded). Some clones in this sample may be carry-over from other donors' samples. The rearrangement uses TRBV7-2 and TRBJ2-6; D may be TRBD1 (5 bases). The CDR3 bases are TGTGCCAGCAGCTCCCTCACCGACAGCTCTGGGGCCAACGTCCTGACTTTC. Translating gives CASSSLTDSSGANVLTF.